One and the same sample provided the 17 T cell receptor beta chains below, sequenced in a study of T cell responses to AZD1222 COVID-19 vaccine. TCRdb keeps only in-frame clones here, not all; method: immunoSEQ multiplex PCR. In the table there are about 67,000 clones, around four fifths of which are singletons. This specimen was peripheral blood, taken on day 0 of AZD1222 vaccination. All receptors come from an adult in good health.

J is TRBJ1-5 and V is TRBV19; maybe TRBD1 (5 bases). V was trimmed by 3 bases and J by 1 base, leaving 19 bases between them. This CDR3 comprises 18 residues. Germline V lookup: CDR1 LNHDA, CDR2 SQIVND (reference sequence). CDR3 protein: CASSIMGFGRASNQPQHF. Here the CDR3 DNA reads TGTGCCAGTAGTATCATGGGGTTCGGCAGGGCGAGCAATCAGCCCCAGCATTTT.

V gene TRBV5-1 combines with J gene TRBJ1-1, with 7 bases identical to TRBD1. Germline V gene data show CDR1 as SGHRS and CDR2 as YFSETQ. J was trimmed by 1 base and V by 4 bases; bases with no gene match: 7. CDR3 length equals 15 residues. DNA for the CDR3: TGCGCCAGCAGCCTCCGGGACAGTTGGAACACTGAAGCTTTCTTT. Translation gives CASSLRDSWNTEAFF.

In this sample, this clone turned up a few times. The chain links TRBV7-3 to TRBJ2-7, with D maybe TRBD1 (5 bases). Germline-derived CDR1 and CDR2 are SGHTA and FQGTGA. CDR3 length: 15 amino acids. V dropped 0 bases and J dropped 1 base, with 10 bases sitting between them. CDR3 coding DNA: TGTGCCAGCAGCTTAACCGCGACAGAGTCCTACGAGCAGTACTTC. The encoded protein is CASSLTATESYEQYF.

The CDR3 region is CSVQAVGNTIYF. CDR3 bases: TGCAGCGTTCAAGCCGTTGGAAACACCATATATTTT. This chain joins TRBV29-1 and TRBJ1-3, with no clear D. Germline V gene sequence: CDR1 SQVTM, CDR2 ANQGSEA. This CDR3 has 12 amino acids. The germline V and J ends were trimmed by 5 bases and 3 bases, with 8 bases remaining between them.

The chain combines TRBV13 with TRBJ1-1, with D possibly matching TRBD1 (5 bases). CDR3 length: 12 amino acids. The ends were cut back, 8 bases at V and 7 bases at J, with 14 bases in the middle. Germline CDR1 is PRHDT and CDR2 is FYEKMQ (reference sequence). In nucleotides, the CDR3 is TGTGCCAGCTCGACAGAGAACTTTGAAGCTTTCTTT. Protein: CASSTENFEAFF. The entire variable domain, with the rest obtained from reference TRBV13 and TRBJ1-1, is as follows: AAGVIQSPRHLIKEKRETATLKCYPIPRHDTVYWYQQGPGQDPQFLISFYEKMQSDKGSIPDRFSAQQFSDYHSELNMSSLELGDSALYFCASSTENFEAFFGQGTRLTVV.

The chain uses TRBV6-2 or TRBV6-3 and TRBJ2-7; 10 nucleotides match TRBD2. The CDR3 consists of 18 residues. V was clipped by 2 bases and J by 3 bases; unmatched bases: 13. From germline, CDR1 is MNHEY and CDR2 SVGEGT. CDR3 nucleotide sequence: TGTGCCAGCAGTTACCCGACAGGGAGCGGGAGGGCCGTCTACGAGCAGTACTTC. Translation gives CASSYPTGSGRAVYEQYF.

The chain recombines TRBV11-3 with TRBJ1-1; 8 bases map to TRBD1. Germline lookup yields CDR1 SGHNT and CDR2 YENEEA. V trimming: 5 bases; J trimming: 7 bases; junction bases outside the gene matches: 6. The CDR3 has 13 residues. This CDR3 reads CASSTGGRDEAFF. The CDR3 DNA follows: TGTGCCAGCAGCACAGGGGGAAGGGATGAAGCTTTCTTT.

The chain uses TRBV11-2 and TRBJ2-1; 7 nucleotides align to TRBD1. After removal of 3 bases from V and 8 bases from J, the junction contained 10 bases not matched to a gene. This CDR3 has 15 residues. Germline V gene lookup returns CDR1 SGHAT and CDR2 FQNNGV. This CDR3 is CASSFIPGGRYEQFF. The CDR3, as DNA: TGTGCCAGCAGCTTTATCCCAGGGGGTCGGTATGAGCAGTTCTTC.

The chain joins TRBV11-3 to TRBJ2-2; D tentatively reads TRBD1 or TRBD2 (5 bases each). The V end lost 2 bases, the J end lost 0 bases, and 7 bases lay between the germline ends. Germline CDR1 is SGHNT and CDR2 is YENEEA. The CDR3 runs to 15 residues. In nucleotides, the CDR3 is TGTGCCAGCAGCTTACTGGGGGCGAACACCGGGGAGCTGTTTTTT. It translates to CASSLLGANTGELFF.

V is TRBV5-5 and J is TRBJ2-5, with 7 bases aligning to TRBD1. The germline CDR1 and CDR2 sequences are SGHKS and YYEKEE (reference sequence). Unmatched junction bases numbered 7, after V lost 4 bases and J lost 4 bases. This CDR3 comprises 14 residues. This CDR3 reads CASSRQGVGETQYF. CDR3 in DNA: TGTGCCAGCAGCCGACAGGGAGTAGGAGAGACCCAGTACTTC.

The rearrangement joins TRBV6-5 to TRBJ1-1; 8 positions agree with TRBD1. Trimming at V came to 4 bases and at J to 1 base, leaving 2 bases not matched to a gene. The CDR3 sequence is 14 residues long. In germline, CDR1 is MNHEY, CDR2 SVGAGI. DNA for the CDR3: TGTGCCAGCAGTTTCGGGACAGGGAACACTGAAGCTTTCTTT. It translates to CASSFGTGNTEAFF.

This sequence joins TRBV18 and TRBJ1-5; D uncertain. The CDR3 runs 15 residues. Per germline, CDR1 KGHSH and CDR2 LQKENI. V lost 6 bases and J 0 bases, leaving 12 bases between the germline ends. This chain's CDR3 is CASSPAGYSNQPQHF. The CDR3 DNA reads TGTGCCAGCTCCCCGGCCGGATATAGCAATCAGCCCCAGCATTTT.

This clone appeared once. At one boundary the junction diverges from the germline segment, which might be a read error. This chain uses TRBV19 with TRBJ1-4; 11 positions agree with TRBD1. The CDR3 spans 15 residues. Germline V lookup: CDR1 LNHDA, CDR2 SQIVND (reference sequence). CDR3: CASSIAAGTGGKLFF. CDR3 nucleotide sequence: TGTGCCAGTAGCATAGCGGCCGGGACAGGGGGAAAACTGTTTTTT.

Only one count was recorded for this clone. The V gene is TRBV7-3, the J gene TRBJ2-7; TRBD1 matches at 7 bases. Germline CDR1 reads SGHTA; CDR2 reads FQGTGA. V was pared by 5 bases and J by 2 bases, with 3 bases of the junction left unmatched. The CDR3 spans 13 residues. CDR3 loop: CASSRDRAYEQYF. In DNA form, the CDR3 reads TGTGCCAGCAGCCGGGACAGAGCCTACGAGCAGTACTTC.

This clone was counted between two and nine times. The CDR3 nucleotides read TGCAGTGCCGCAGAGTGGGAGACCCAGTACTTC. This sequence encodes CSAAEWETQYF. The genes are TRBV20-1 and TRBJ2-5; no reliable D call. V lost 6 bases and J 5 bases, leaving 10 bases between the germline ends. The CDR3 runs to 11 residues. Germline V gives CDR1 DFQATT, CDR2 SNEGSKA (reference sequence).

The CDR3 bases are TGTGCCAGCAGTTCCGGACTAGCGGGCCCCTACGAGCAGTACTTC. This translates into CASSSGLAGPYEQYF. The chain uses TRBV27 and TRBJ2-7, with 11 bases identical to TRBD2. CDR1 and CDR2 from the germline V gene are MNHEY and SMNVEV (reference sequence). The CDR3 extends over 15 amino acids. The V segment lost 4 bases and the J segment 2 bases; nucleotides outside the gene matches: 4.

J is TRBJ2-1 and V is TRBV28; no clear D. V was trimmed by 4 bases and J by 8 bases, leaving 18 bases between them. The germline gives CDR1 MDHEN, CDR2 SYDVKM. This CDR3 is built from 15 residues. In DNA, the CDR3 is TGTGCCAGCAGTTCCTCCCCCGCCGCGTCCCATGAGCAGTTCTTC. It codes for CASSSSPAASHEQFF.